This is a list of T cell receptor beta chains from one sample in a study of T cell responses to AZD1222 COVID-19 vaccine. Produced via immunoSEQ multiplex PCR; TCRdb's table is partial and in-frame only. Of fewer than 110,000 clones detected, about 90% appear once; the ten largest clones hold approximately 8.9%. Sequenced here: peripheral blood, sampled 28 days after the second AZD1222 dose. The receptors here all came from an adult who received the AZD1222 COVID-19 vaccine. CDR3s include the opening cysteine and the closing phenylalanine or tryptophan. A D gene is named only where the DNA matches it firmly. The listing skips clone size in some rows; elsewhere it reads once, few, many or a size class.

v_call: TRBV4-1
clone_size: -
j_call: TRBJ2-7
d_call: -
cdr3_aa: CASSPAGIYEQYF
cdr3_nt: TGCGCCAGCAGCCCCGCTGGGATCTACGAGCAGTACTTC

v_call: TRBV3-1/TRBV3-2
clone_size: -
j_call: TRBJ1-3
d_call: -
cdr3_aa: CASSQDGGSGNTIYF
cdr3_nt: TGTGCCAGCAGCCAAGACGGCGGCTCTGGAAACACCATATATTTT

v_call: TRBV4-1
clone_size: -
j_call: TRBJ1-5
d_call: -
cdr3_aa: CASSQEGVSNQPQHF
cdr3_nt: TGCGCCAGCAGCCAAGAAGGGGTCAGCAATCAGCCCCAGCATTTT

v_call: TRBV30
clone_size: once
j_call: TRBJ2-7
d_call: TRBD2
cdr3_aa: CAWGEGGYEQYF
cdr3_nt: TGTGCCTGGGGGGAGGGAGGCTACGAGCAGTACTTC

v_call: TRBV7-3
clone_size: -
j_call: TRBJ1-1
d_call: -
cdr3_aa: CASSVQGATEAFF
cdr3_nt: TGTGCCAGCAGCGTACAGGGAGCCACTGAAGCTTTCTTT

v_call: TRBV2
clone_size: once
j_call: TRBJ2-3
d_call: TRBD1
cdr3_aa: CASSPGQERRTDTQYF
cdr3_nt: TGTGCCAGCAGTCCGGGACAGGAGCGTCGCACAGATACGCAGTATTTT

v_call: TRBV28
clone_size: -
j_call: TRBJ2-6
d_call: -
cdr3_aa: CASTSSGANVLTF
cdr3_nt: TGTGCCAGCACCTCCTCTGGGGCCAACGTCCTGACTTTC

v_call: TRBV19
clone_size: -
j_call: TRBJ2-1
d_call: -
cdr3_aa: CASSNLTEIYNEQFF
cdr3_nt: TGTGCCAGTAGTAATTTGACAGAGATCTACAATGAGCAGTTCTTC

v_call: TRBV10-3
clone_size: -
j_call: TRBJ2-7
d_call: TRBD2
cdr3_aa: CAISAGLAGVLSYEQYF
cdr3_nt: TGTGCCATCAGCGCGGGACTAGCGGGTGTCCTCTCCTACGAGCAGTACTTC

v_call: TRBV5-1
clone_size: -
j_call: TRBJ2-7
d_call: -
cdr3_aa: CASSSDSSSYEQYF
cdr3_nt: TGCGCCAGCAGCTCGGACAGTAGCTCCTACGAGCAGTACTTC

v_call: TRBV6-2/TRBV6-3
clone_size: -
j_call: TRBJ1-1
d_call: TRBD1
cdr3_aa: CASSYSTGEAFF
cdr3_nt: TGTGCCAGCAGTTACTCGACAGGGGAAGCTTTCTTT

v_call: TRBV15
clone_size: -
j_call: TRBJ1-5
d_call: TRBD1
cdr3_aa: CATTEQGARGNQPQHF
cdr3_nt: TGTGCCACCACCGAACAGGGGGCGCGGGGCAATCAGCCCCAGCATTTT

v_call: TRBV14
clone_size: -
j_call: TRBJ1-1
d_call: -
cdr3_aa: CASSQVPSNTEAFF
cdr3_nt: TGTGCCAGCAGCCAAGTTCCGTCGAACACTGAAGCTTTCTTT

v_call: TRBV5-1
clone_size: -
j_call: TRBJ2-7
d_call: TRBD2
cdr3_aa: CASSSTLLAGDSYEQYF
cdr3_nt: TGCGCCAGCAGCAGCACCCTCCTAGCGGGGGACTCCTACGAGCAGTACTTC

v_call: TRBV18
clone_size: -
j_call: TRBJ1-3
d_call: -
cdr3_aa: CASSPTTDSGNTIYF
cdr3_nt: TGTGCCAGCTCACCTACGACAGACTCTGGAAACACCATATATTTT

v_call: TRBV6-5
clone_size: -
j_call: TRBJ1-1
d_call: -
cdr3_aa: CASSYSGQVTEAFF
cdr3_nt: TGTGCCAGCAGTTACTCGGGACAAGTTACTGAAGCTTTCTTT

v_call: TRBV2
clone_size: -
j_call: TRBJ2-3
d_call: TRBD1
cdr3_aa: CASSWGQGRTDTQYF
cdr3_nt: TGTGCCAGCAGTTGGGGACAGGGGCGCACAGATACGCAGTATTTT

v_call: TRBV5-1
clone_size: -
j_call: TRBJ1-1
d_call: -
cdr3_aa: CASSFGQNTEAFF
cdr3_nt: TGCGCCAGCAGCTTCGGGCAGAACACTGAAGCTTTCTTT

v_call: TRBV5-6
clone_size: -
j_call: TRBJ1-4
d_call: -
cdr3_aa: CASRQRHRNEKLFF
cdr3_nt: TGTGCCAGCAGACAGAGACACAGGAATGAAAAACTGTTTTTT

v_call: TRBV6-5
clone_size: once
j_call: TRBJ2-3
d_call: TRBD1
cdr3_aa: CASSLTGGPDTQYF
cdr3_nt: TGTGCCAGCAGTTTGACAGGGGGCCCAGATACGCAGTATTTT

v_call: TRBV28
clone_size: -
j_call: TRBJ2-7
d_call: -
cdr3_aa: CASSPISPSYEQYF
cdr3_nt: TGTGCCAGCAGTCCGATCTCGCCCTCCTACGAGCAGTACTTC

v_call: TRBV7-2
clone_size: -
j_call: TRBJ1-2
d_call: -
cdr3_aa: CASSPPGRKIYGYTF
cdr3_nt: TGTGCCAGCAGCCCACCGGGACGGAAGATCTATGGCTACACCTTC

v_call: TRBV5-6
clone_size: -
j_call: TRBJ1-1
d_call: -
cdr3_aa: CASSLEFSNIGEAFF
cdr3_nt: TGTGCCAGCAGCTTGGAGTTTTCAAATATAGGGGAAGCTTTCTTT

v_call: TRBV3-1/TRBV3-2
clone_size: -
j_call: TRBJ1-6
d_call: TRBD1
cdr3_aa: CASSQTGTGGSPLHF
cdr3_nt: TGTGCCAGCAGCCAAACCGGGACAGGGGGCTCACCCCTCCACTTT

v_call: TRBV28
clone_size: -
j_call: TRBJ2-1
d_call: TRBD2
cdr3_aa: CASRSGGGRNEQFF
cdr3_nt: TGTGCCAGCAGGTCGGGAGGGGGTCGCAATGAGCAGTTCTTC

v_call: TRBV4-2
clone_size: -
j_call: TRBJ2-7
d_call: -
cdr3_aa: CASSQDAEGFYEQYF
cdr3_nt: TGTGCCAGCAGCCAAGATGCTGAGGGGTTCTACGAGCAGTACTTC

v_call: TRBV19
clone_size: -
j_call: TRBJ2-1
d_call: -
cdr3_aa: CASKEGGYNEQFF
cdr3_nt: TGTGCCAGTAAGGAAGGGGGGTACAATGAGCAGTTCTTC

v_call: TRBV9
clone_size: -
j_call: TRBJ1-2
d_call: TRBD1
cdr3_aa: CASSDPSGDREAYGYTF
cdr3_nt: TGTGCCAGCAGCGACCCCTCGGGGGACAGGGAGGCGTATGGCTACACCTTC

v_call: TRBV11-3
clone_size: -
j_call: TRBJ2-1
d_call: TRBD2
cdr3_aa: CASSLVSTSSGSFNEQFF
cdr3_nt: TGTGCCAGCAGCTTAGTTTCTACATCTAGCGGGAGTTTTAACGAGCAGTTCTTC

v_call: TRBV2
clone_size: -
j_call: TRBJ2-2
d_call: -
cdr3_aa: CASRTGDGPLGTGELFF
cdr3_nt: TGTGCCAGCCGGACCGGAGACGGGCCCTTGGGGACCGGGGAGCTGTTTTTT

v_call: TRBV24-1
clone_size: -
j_call: TRBJ1-3
d_call: -
cdr3_aa: CATSDQRSGNTIYF
cdr3_nt: TGTGCCACCAGTGACCAGCGCTCTGGAAACACCATATATTTT

v_call: TRBV7-2
clone_size: -
j_call: TRBJ1-5
d_call: TRBD1
cdr3_aa: CASSSREGANQPQHF
cdr3_nt: TGTGCCAGCAGCTCCAGAGAGGGGGCAAATCAGCCCCAGCATTTT

v_call: TRBV7-9
clone_size: -
j_call: TRBJ1-1
d_call: -
cdr3_aa: CASSLLNTEAFF
cdr3_nt: TGTGCCAGCAGCTTACTGAACACTGAAGCTTTCTTT

v_call: TRBV5-1
clone_size: -
j_call: TRBJ2-2
d_call: -
cdr3_aa: CASSSTTYTGELFF
cdr3_nt: TGCGCCAGCAGCTCGACTACCTACACCGGGGAGCTGTTTTTT

v_call: TRBV19
clone_size: once
j_call: TRBJ1-4
d_call: -
cdr3_aa: CASSIRQQGTNEKLFF
cdr3_nt: TGTGCCAGTAGTATCCGTCAACAGGGAACTAATGAAAAACTGTTTTTT

v_call: TRBV28
clone_size: once
j_call: TRBJ1-5
d_call: -
cdr3_aa: CASSLSQPQHF
cdr3_nt: TGTGCCAGCAGTTTGAGCCAGCCCCAGCATTTT

v_call: TRBV7-9
clone_size: once
j_call: TRBJ1-1
d_call: -
cdr3_aa: CASSLGLGMNTEAFF
cdr3_nt: TGTGCCAGCAGCTTAGGTCTGGGTATGAACACTGAAGCTTTCTTT

v_call: TRBV11-2
clone_size: -
j_call: TRBJ2-1
d_call: -
cdr3_aa: CASSLNRVNNEQFF
cdr3_nt: TGTGCCAGCAGCTTAAACAGGGTTAACAATGAGCAGTTCTTC

v_call: TRBV4-1
clone_size: once
j_call: TRBJ2-1
d_call: -
cdr3_aa: CASSLAGTNSYNEQFF
cdr3_nt: TGCGCCAGCAGCCTGGCCGGGACAAATTCCTACAATGAGCAGTTCTTC

v_call: TRBV7-2
clone_size: -
j_call: TRBJ2-3
d_call: -
cdr3_aa: CASSFNPRTDTQYF
cdr3_nt: TGTGCCAGCAGCTTTAACCCCCGCACAGATACGCAGTATTTT

v_call: TRBV4-1
clone_size: -
j_call: TRBJ1-4
d_call: -
cdr3_aa: CASSQRLATNEKLFF
cdr3_nt: TGCGCCAGCAGCCAGAGACTTGCAACTAATGAAAAACTGTTTTTT